Following are 5 T cell receptor beta chains from one sample sequenced in a study of blood T cell repertoires in COVID-19. Here immunoSEQ multiplex PCR was the method, and the copy in TCRdb shows in-frame clones only, minus some. The sample gives fewer than 80,000 clones, roughly 80% of which show up once; 9% to 10% is in the top ten. Sequencing was performed on peripheral blood. These receptors came from a woman older than 75 with acute or convalescent COVID-19.

This chain links TRBV2 with TRBJ1-1; TRBD1 matches 8 bases. The germline CDR1 and CDR2 sequences are SNHLY and FYNNEI. V lost 10 bases to trimming and J lost 1 base; unmatched junction nucleotides: 5. The CDR3 spans 13 residues. The CDR3 reads CANSGGQNTEAFF. The CDR3 region has the DNA TGTGCCAACTCAGGGGGCCAGAACACTGAAGCTTTCTTT. Drawing the rest from reference TRBV2 and TRBJ1-1, the complete variable domain is EPEVTQTPSHQVTQMGQEVILRCVPISNHLYFYWYRQILGQKVEFLVSFYNNEISEKSEIFDDQFSVERPDGSNFTLKIRSTKLEDSAMYFCANSGGQNTEAFFGQGTRLTVV.

This chain connects TRBV5-5 to TRBJ2-2; possibly TRBD1 for D (6 bases). CDR1 and CDR2 from the germline V gene are SGHKS and YYEKEE (reference sequence). The CDR3 length is 16 residues. Trimming stripped 4 bases from V and 1 base from J, with 14 bases between. CDR3 region: CASSPDGTRNTGELFF. CDR3 nucleotide sequence: TGTGCCAGCAGCCCCGACGGGACACGGAACACCGGGGAGCTGTTTTTT.

The chain carries TRBV5-1 and TRBJ1-1, with D possibly matching TRBD1 (5 bases). The CDR3 spans 15 residues. Per germline, CDR1 SGHRS and CDR2 YFSETQ. The V end lost 0 bases, the J end lost 3 bases, and 12 bases lay between the germline ends. CDR3 sequence: CASSLGLAGDTEAFF. In nucleotides, the CDR3 is TGCGCCAGCAGCTTGGGTTTGGCGGGGGACACTGAAGCTTTCTTT.

V gene TRBV6-5 combines with J gene TRBJ2-3; no clear D. This CDR3 has 14 amino acids. Trimming left V 0 bases short and J 4 bases short, with 8 bases between. The germline V gene has CDR1 MNHEY and CDR2 SVGAGI. CDR3 nucleotides: TGTGCCAGCAGTTACTCTAGGCTAGCAGATACGCAGTATTTT. Translation: CASSYSRLADTQYF.

The chain joins TRBV10-2 to TRBJ1-6; the D gene is possibly TRBD1 (5 bases). Trimming stripped 7 bases from V and 9 bases from J, with 19 bases between. Germline V gene sequence: CDR1 WSHSY, CDR2 SAAADI. This CDR3 has 15 residues. CDR3 bases: TGCGCCAGCAACAACATTGGCAGGGCAGGTTCACCCCTCCACTTT. Encoded protein: CASNNIGRAGSPLHF.